The 5 T cell receptor beta chains given below trace back to one sample, sequenced in a study of T-cell memory formation after mild COVID-19. TCRdb itself ran the 5' RACE reads through MiXCR, one entry per CDR3 protein. This sample has hundreds of thousands of distinct CDR3 sequences, with 28% found just once. The sequencing sample was made of PBMCs or a T cell subset sorted from them (not recorded which). Receptors originate from an adult woman who had mild COVID-19 (a few samples of this study predate the infection). Cell type and time point are not known.

This chain joins TRBV7-2 and TRBJ2-7; no clear D gene. V was clipped by 1 base and J by 2 bases, with 6 bases between them. CDR1 is SGHTA and CDR2 is FQGNSA in the germline V gene. This CDR3 has 13 amino acids. The CDR3 region has the DNA TGTGCCAGCAGCTTAGGAGAAGCCTACGAGCAGTACTTC. The encoded protein is CASSLGEAYEQYF. Full variable domain (outside the CDR3, taken from reference TRBV7-2 and TRBJ2-7): GAGVSQSPSNKVTEKGKDVELRCDPISGHTALYWYRQSLGQGLEFLIYFQGNSAPDKSGLPSDRFSAERTGGSVSTLTIQRTQQEDSAVYLCASSLGEAYEQYFGPGTRLTVT.

The chain uses TRBV15 and TRBJ2-1; 12 nucleotides match TRBD2. This CDR3 is built from 18 residues. CDR1 and CDR2 (germline): LNHNV, YYDKDF (reference sequence). V shed 0 bases, J shed 9 bases, and the junction held 12 bases outside the gene matches. The CDR3 protein is CATSRDKRLAGGPGEQFF. DNA of the CDR3: TGTGCCACCAGCAGAGATAAAAGGCTAGCGGGAGGGCCGGGTGAGCAGTTCTTC.

This chain uses TRBV6-1 with TRBJ1-1; D uncertain. Trimming took off 7 bases at V and 0 bases at J, with 9 bases between the two ends. The length of the CDR3 is 13 residues. Germline V gene lookup returns CDR1 MNHNS and CDR2 SASEGT. In DNA, the CDR3 is TGTGCCAGCAATACACACATGAACACTGAAGCTTTCTTT. Its translation: CASNTHMNTEAFF.

This chain links TRBV5-5 with TRBJ2-1; D not resolved. The ends were cut back, 0 bases at V and 5 bases at J, with 6 bases in the middle. The CDR3 runs 13 residues. From germline, CDR1 is SGHKS and CDR2 YYEKEE (reference sequence). DNA of the CDR3: TGTGCCAGCAGCTTGGTCCCCAACAATGAGCAGTTCTTC. Protein product: CASSLVPNNEQFF.

The rearrangement joins TRBV20-1 to TRBJ2-7, with 7 bases fitting TRBD2. This CDR3 spans 14 amino acids. Trimming took 4 bases from V and 3 from J; bases not matched to a gene: 9. Per the germline V gene, CDR1 is DFQATT and CDR2 is SNEGSKA (reference sequence). CDR3 loop: CSAIGTTLFYEQYF. The CDR3 region has the DNA TGCAGTGCTATCGGGACTACCCTCTTCTACGAGCAGTACTTC.